Below are 9 T cell receptor beta chains sequenced from a single sample in a study of blood T cell repertoires in COVID-19 (dated by TCRdb to 2020 to 2022). The method behind the library was the immunoSEQ multiplex PCR assay. Here the immuneACCESS table is served through TCRdb, limited to in-frame sequences with V and J called. Missing clones are a known gap in these copies; in checked studies unresolved V genes cover under half, and the rest lacks a known reason. A total of roughly 150,000 clones appear in this sample, around 85% of them only once. The ten largest clones take up over 7% of the sample. The sequencing sample was made of peripheral blood. Every receptor here comes from a woman of 80 years or more with COVID-19, enrolled during active disease.

V and J are TRBV5-1 and TRBJ2-3, with 8 bases fitting TRBD1. Germline assignment: CDR1 SGHRS and CDR2 YFSETQ. Trimming at V came to 3 bases and at J to 5 bases, leaving 5 bases not matched to a gene. The CDR3 is 14 residues long. CDR3 sequence reads: CASSSGQGEDTQYF. The CDR3 DNA reads TGCGCCAGCAGCTCCGGACAGGGCGAAGATACGCAGTATTTT.

This rearrangement joins TRBV12-3 or TRBV12-4 to TRBJ1-4; D is unclear. This CDR3 is 12 amino acids long. Between the trimmed V and J ends, which lost 4 bases and 8 bases, there was a span of 8 bases. DNA for the CDR3: TGTGCCAGCAGTTCAACCAGAGAAAAACTGTTTTTT. Translating it yields CASSSTREKLFF.

V is TRBV6-6 and J is TRBJ1-5; D might be TRBD1 (6 bases). Between the trimmed V and J ends, which lost 2 bases and 4 bases, there was a span of 9 bases. The germline V gene has CDR1 MNHNY and CDR2 SVGAGI (reference sequence). The CDR3 consists of 14 residues. The CDR3 reads CASSYDRSNQPQHF. The CDR3 region has the DNA TGTGCCAGCAGTTACGACAGGTCGAATCAGCCCCAGCATTTT.

The genes are TRBV28 and TRBJ1-3; TRBD1 matches at 7 bases. This CDR3 region has 11 residues. CDR1 and CDR2 (germline): MDHEN, SYDVKM. Losses at the gene ends were 7 bases for V and 10 bases for J; bases not matched to a gene: 4. The CDR3, as DNA: TGTGCCAGCACTACAGGGGCGACCATATATTTT. Amino acids: CASTTGATIYF. Full variable domain (remainder filled in from reference TRBV28 and TRBJ1-3): DVKVTQSSRYLVKRTGEKVFLECVQDMDHENMFWYRQDPGLGLRLIYFSYDVKMKEKGDIPEGYSVSREKKERFSLILESASTNQTSMYLCASTTGATIYFGEGSWLTVV.

The chain uses TRBV13 and TRBJ2-6; no reliable D call. CDR3 size: 13 residues. CDR1 and CDR2 from the germline V gene are PRHDT and FYEKMQ (reference sequence). The germline V and J ends were trimmed by 8 bases and 2 bases, with 7 bases remaining between them. CDR3 sequence (DNA): TGTGCCAGCGGGCGTGCTGGGGCCAACGTCCTGACTTTC. This encodes CASGRAGANVLTF.

The chain links TRBV15 to TRBJ1-2, with D unresolved. CDR3 length equals 15 residues. V was clipped by 4 bases and J by 6 bases, with 18 bases between them. Per the germline V gene, CDR1 is LNHNV and CDR2 is YYDKDF (reference sequence). This chain's CDR3 is CATSNHGVGGNGYTF. CDR3 DNA: TGTGCCACCAGCAACCATGGGGTGGGAGGGAATGGCTACACCTTC.

The chain employs TRBV6-6 and TRBJ1-1; perhaps TRBD1 as D (5 bases). The germline V gene encodes CDR1 MNHNY and CDR2 SVGAGI (reference sequence). The CDR3 consists of 14 residues. Trimming pared 2 bases from V and 3 bases from J, leaving 10 bases between. The CDR3 loop is CASSYLGRDTEAFF. In DNA form, the CDR3 reads TGTGCCAGCAGTTACCTGGGGCGAGACACTGAAGCTTTCTTT.

V is TRBV18 and J is TRBJ1-2; D gene ambiguous. V gave up 2 bases and J gave up 0 bases, with 10 bases separating them. CDR3 length: 15 amino acids. Per the germline V gene, CDR1 is KGHSH and CDR2 is LQKENI. The CDR3: CASSPAQYANYGYTF. In DNA, the CDR3 is TGTGCCAGCTCACCAGCACAGTATGCTAACTATGGCTACACCTTC.

V is TRBV9 and J is TRBJ1-4; TRBD1 matches at 11 bases. The ends lost 3 bases at V and 9 bases at J; junction bases unmatched: 10. Per germline, CDR1 SGDLS and CDR2 YYNGEE. The CDR3 covers 16 residues. The CDR3 is CASSAGPGQGAQKLFF. The CDR3 nucleotides are TGTGCCAGCAGCGCCGGCCCCGGACAGGGGGCACAAAAACTGTTTTTT.